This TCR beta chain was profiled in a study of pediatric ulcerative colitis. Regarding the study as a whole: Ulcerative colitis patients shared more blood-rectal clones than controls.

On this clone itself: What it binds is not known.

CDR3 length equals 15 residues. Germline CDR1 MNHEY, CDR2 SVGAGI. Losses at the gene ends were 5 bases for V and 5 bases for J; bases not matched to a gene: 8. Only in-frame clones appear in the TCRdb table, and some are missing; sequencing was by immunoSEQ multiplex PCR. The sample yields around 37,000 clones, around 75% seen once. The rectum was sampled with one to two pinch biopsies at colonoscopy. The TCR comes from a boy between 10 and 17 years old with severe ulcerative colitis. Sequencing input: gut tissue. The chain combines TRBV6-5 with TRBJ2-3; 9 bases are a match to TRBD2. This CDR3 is CASSPSAGGGDTQYF. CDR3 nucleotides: TGTGCCAGCAGTCCGTCAGCGGGGGGTGGAGATACGCAGTATTTT.